This record looks at one T cell receptor beta chain sequence and its context. The data belong to a study of blood T cell repertoires in COVID-19. At the level of the study: PBMCs, B-cell-depleted T cells, or T cells provided the cDNA or gDNA that made up the material.

This table comes from immunoSEQ multiplex PCR, and its TCRdb copy is limited to in-frame clones, with some not included. This sample has 65,000 to 70,000 clones; about 86% occur once, and the top ten carry about 4%. CDR1 SEHNR and CDR2 FQNEAQ come from the germline V gene (reference sequence). Trimming stripped 1 base from V and 1 base from J, with 13 bases between. The CDR3 has 17 amino acids. Sequencing was performed on peripheral blood. This chain links TRBV7-9 with TRBJ2-2, with D tentatively TRBD1 (6 bases). The source of this sequence is a man in his fifties with acute or convalescent COVID-19. For the CDR3, the DNA is TGTGCCAGCAGCTTAGGGCGCCGGGACAAGAACACCGGGGAGCTGTTTTTT. Protein: CASSLGRRDKNTGELFF.